These 32 T cell receptor beta chains were sequenced from one sample in a study of T cell repertoires in cytomegalovirus infection. These receptors have no identified antigens. A single record per CDR3 protein comes from TCRdb applying MiXCR to the reads. The data show approximately 1,000,000 distinct CDR3 sequences, 31% seen once. The sample here was cultured CD8+ T cells from PBMCs, taken from culture after CMV antigen stimulation. The receptors here all came from a human donor in good health (CMV status not recorded). Some clones in this sample may be carry-over from other donors' samples.

The sample holds many counts of this clonotype. This sequence joins TRBV7-6 and TRBJ2-1, with D tentatively TRBD1 (6 bases). CDR3 length equals 15 residues. Between the trimmed V and J ends, which lost 1 base and 8 bases, there was a span of 15 bases. CDR1 and CDR2 (germline): SGHVS, FNYEAQ. As DNA, the CDR3 is TGTGCCAGCAGCTTAGGGGCAGGGGCTCCGCATGAGCAGTTCTTC. This codes for CASSLGAGAPHEQFF.

This clonotype was recorded many times. The CDR3 DNA follows: TGTGCCAGCAGCTTATATGGGGGGAACACAGATACGCAGTATTTT. This codes for CASSLYGGNTDTQYF. The chain employs TRBV7-6 and TRBJ2-3, with D possibly being TRBD2 (6 bases). The V gene's germline CDR1 is SGHVS and CDR2 FNYEAQ. Trimming shortened V by 2 bases and J by 2 bases, and 11 bases separated the two germline ends. The CDR3 sequence is 15 residues long.

This clonotype was recorded a few times. The V gene is TRBV19, the J gene TRBJ2-7, with D hard to call. The V and J ends lost 5 bases and 3 bases respectively, with 17 bases between them. This CDR3 region has 15 residues. Germline CDR1 reads LNHDA; CDR2 reads SQIVND (reference sequence). The CDR3 bases are TGTGCCAGTAGTCCTTTACATGAAACGAACTACGAGCAGTACTTC. Residues: CASSPLHETNYEQYF.

V gene TRBV20-1 combines with J gene TRBJ1-1; D is possibly TRBD1 (6 bases). The CDR3 length is 16 residues. Looked up from germline, CDR1 is DFQATT and CDR2 is SNEGSKA (reference sequence). Between the trimmed V and J ends, which lost 2 bases and 0 bases, there was a span of 16 bases. Here the CDR3 reads CSARRQGRKMNTEAFF. The DNA for the CDR3 is TGCAGTGCTAGACGGCAGGGGCGGAAAATGAACACTGAAGCTTTCTTT.

A few counts support this clonotype. The chain carries TRBV4-1 and TRBJ2-7; D call uncertain. Germline V gene data show CDR1 as MGHRA and CDR2 as YSYEKL. There are 14 residues in the CDR3. Trimming removed 0 bases from V and 3 bases from J, with 9 bases in between. The CDR3 nucleotides read TGCGCCAGCAGCCAAGATCGGTCCTACTACGAGCAGTACTTC. Translation: CASSQDRSYYEQYF.

This clonotype has a handful of counts. The rearrangement links TRBV6-2 or TRBV6-3 to TRBJ1-2; maybe TRBD1 (5 bases). The CDR3 consists of 15 residues. V was clipped by 0 bases and J by 2 bases, with 10 bases between them. Germline V gene sequence: CDR1 MNHEY, CDR2 SVGEGT. The DNA for the CDR3 is TGTGCCAGCAGTTACTCGATCTCAGGGAACTATGGCTACACCTTC. It encodes CASSYSISGNYGYTF.

V gene TRBV6-1 combines with J gene TRBJ2-7; D remains unclear. The CDR3 covers 15 residues. Trimming left V 0 bases short and J 3 bases short, with 12 bases between. The germline CDR1 and CDR2 sequences are MNHNS and SASEGT. The CDR3 is CASSEARDLHYEQYV. The CDR3 DNA is TGTGCCAGCAGTGAAGCGCGAGATCTTCACTACGAGCAGTACGTC.

This clonotype was observed many times. The rearrangement uses TRBV7-2 and TRBJ2-3; 8 nucleotides match TRBD2. After removal of 1 base from V and 4 bases from J, the junction contained 7 bases not matched to a gene. The length of the CDR3 is 16 residues. Germline lookup yields CDR1 SGHTA and CDR2 FQGNSA. CDR3: CASSLGKVGGADTQYF. The CDR3 nucleotides are TGTGCCAGCAGCTTAGGAAAAGTCGGGGGGGCAGATACGCAGTATTTT. The whole variable domain, remainder taken from reference TRBV7-2 and TRBJ2-3, is GAGVSQSPSNKVTEKGKDVELRCDPISGHTALYWYRQSLGQGLEFLIYFQGNSAPDKSGLPSDRFSAERTGGSVSTLTIQRTQQEDSAVYLCASSLGKVGGADTQYFGPGTRLTVL.

The chain recombines TRBV2 with TRBJ1-1, with a possible D match to TRBD1 (5 bases). Trimming shortened V by 8 bases and J by 1 base, and 14 bases separated the two germline ends. CDR1 and CDR2 (germline): SNHLY, FYNNEI. This CDR3 contains 14 residues. The CDR3 sequence is CASWGGTANTEAFF. CDR3 DNA: TGTGCCAGCTGGGGAGGGACGGCGAACACTGAAGCTTTCTTT.

There are a few counts of this clonotype. The chain employs TRBV7-6 and TRBJ1-1; weak D call: TRBD1 (5 bases). The V end lost 5 bases, the J end lost 0 bases, and 10 bases lay between the germline ends. Germline CDR1 SGHVS, CDR2 FNYEAQ. CDR3 size: 14 residues. The CDR3 protein is CASSAGRVNTEAFF. CDR3 in DNA: TGTGCCAGCAGCGCGGGACGGGTGAACACTGAAGCTTTCTTT.

Only a few counts were recorded for this clonotype. This chain joins TRBV10-3 and TRBJ2-3; D is ambiguous. Germline V gene sequence: CDR1 ENHRY, CDR2 SYGVKD. Trimming shortened V by 6 bases and J by 5 bases, and 6 bases separated the two germline ends. The CDR3 has 11 amino acids. The CDR3 is CAIRTKDTQYF. CDR3 DNA: TGTGCCATCAGGACGAAAGATACGCAGTATTTT.

This clonotype came up many times. The chain couples TRBV11-2 to TRBJ2-1; 11 nucleotides agree with TRBD1. The V segment lost 1 base and the J segment 7 bases; nucleotides outside the gene matches: 12. Germline values: CDR1 SGHAT, CDR2 FQNNGV. The CDR3 has 18 amino acids. The CDR3 spells CASSLGILDRGLLNEQFF. In DNA form, the CDR3 reads TGTGCCAGCAGCTTAGGCATATTGGACAGGGGGCTACTAAATGAGCAGTTCTTC.

At least ten counts were recorded for this clonotype. The chain links TRBV7-6 to TRBJ2-7, with a possible D match to TRBD2 (6 bases). The CDR3 length is 15 residues. Germline V gene data show CDR1 as SGHVS and CDR2 as FNYEAQ. Trimming left V 3 bases short and J 4 bases short, with 16 bases between. CDR3 nucleotide sequence: TGTGCCAGCAGCTTCGAGGCGGGGCGGGTATACGAGCAGTACTTC. Encoded protein: CASSFEAGRVYEQYF.

Here the CDR3 reads CASSGGPGTGELFF. CDR3 nucleotides: TGTGCCAGCAGTGGCGGCCCCGGCACCGGGGAGCTGTTTTTT. The chain links TRBV6-5 to TRBJ2-2; D is ambiguous. Germline lookup yields CDR1 MNHEY and CDR2 SVGAGI. Trimming took off 5 bases at V and 4 bases at J, with 11 bases between the two ends. This CDR3 contains 14 residues.

This clonotype was counted a few times. The rearrangement uses TRBV6-5 and TRBJ1-2; the D gene is possibly TRBD1 (5 bases). Germline loops: CDR1 MNHEY, CDR2 SVGAGI. Trimming took off 2 bases at V and 5 bases at J, with 12 bases between the two ends. This CDR3 has 14 residues. Written as DNA, the CDR3 is TGTGCCAGCAGTTACACGGGACGGGAGTATGGCTACACCTTC. Protein: CASSYTGREYGYTF.

This clonotype came up many times. This chain uses TRBV10-3 with TRBJ1-1; 9 bases agree with TRBD1. CDR1 ENHRY and CDR2 SYGVKD come from the germline V gene. CDR3 size: 14 residues. The J segment lost 2 bases and the V segment lost 7 bases, leaving 5 bases of the junction unmatched. CDR3 bases: TGTGCCATCACCGTGGACAGGGGCAACACTGAAGCTTTCTTT. Its protein is CAITVDRGNTEAFF.

This clonotype has a single count. This chain connects TRBV7-6 to TRBJ1-6; 12 nucleotides align to TRBD1. The V gene end was trimmed by 4 bases and the J gene end by 9 bases; junction bases not matched to a gene: 10. Germline V CDR1 and CDR2: SGHVS, FNYEAQ. The CDR3 spans 17 residues. This CDR3 is CASSSEGTGGLGSPLHF. The CDR3 nucleotides read TGTGCCAGCAGCTCAGAGGGGACAGGGGGCCTCGGTTCACCCCTCCACTTT. Together with reference TRBV7-6 and TRBJ1-6, the CDR3 gives the full variable domain: GAGVSQSPRYKVTKRGQDVALRCDPISGHVSLYWYRQALGQGPEFLTYFNYEAQQDKSGLPNDRFSAERPEGSISTLTIQRTEQRDSAMYRCASSSEGTGGLGSPLHFGNGTRLTVT.

The table lists this clonotype with a few counts. V gene TRBV27 combines with J gene TRBJ2-1; 9 bases are a match to TRBD1. CDR3 length: 14 residues. Germline V CDR1 and CDR2: MNHEY, SMNVEV (reference sequence). Trimming took 7 bases from V and 7 from J; bases not matched to a gene: 8. CDR3 coding DNA: TGTGCCAGCAATCCGGGACAGGGTGCAAATGAGCAGTTCTTC. Protein: CASNPGQGANEQFF.

This chain uses TRBV2 with TRBJ2-1, with D tentatively TRBD1 or TRBD2 (5 bases each). In germline, CDR1 is SNHLY, CDR2 FYNNEI. The germline V and J ends were trimmed by 9 bases and 7 bases, with 16 bases remaining between them. The CDR3 has 13 residues. CDR3 nucleotides: TGTGCCAGATTGGACGGGACGCAGAATGAGCAGTTCTTC. Residues: CARLDGTQNEQFF.

This clonotype appeared a few times. This chain uses TRBV4-3 with TRBJ2-3; D is unclear. Trimming took off 0 bases at V and 0 bases at J, with 13 bases between the two ends. Germline CDR1 reads LGHNA; CDR2 reads YSLEER. This CDR3 is 17 amino acids long. The CDR3 region is CASSQDLLQASTDTQYF. The CDR3 DNA reads TGCGCCAGCAGCCAAGATCTTTTGCAGGCTAGCACAGATACGCAGTATTTT.

There are many counts of this clonotype. This chain uses TRBV7-2 with TRBJ1-2; possibly TRBD1 for D (6 bases). V gave up 8 bases and J gave up 6 bases, with 13 bases separating them. The CDR3 extends over 12 amino acids. CDR1 SGHTA and CDR2 FQGNSA come from the germline V gene. The chain's CDR3 is CASLGAIDGYTF. In DNA, the CDR3 is TGTGCCAGCCTGGGGGCGATCGATGGCTACACCTTC.

In its sample, this clonotype was seen a few times. The chain couples TRBV2 to TRBJ1-2; D is possibly TRBD1 (5 bases). The CDR3 has 17 amino acids. Germline-derived CDR1 and CDR2 are SNHLY and FYNNEI. Trimming took 10 bases from V and 3 from J, leaving 27 bases between them. The DNA of the CDR3 is TGTGCCACAACTTATGGGTTTGGGGCCCTCGCGGACTATGGCTACACCTTC. Amino acids: CATTYGFGALADYGYTF.

This clonotype was observed a handful of times. The V call is TRBV27, the J call TRBJ2-7; 15 nucleotides match TRBD2. The CDR3 loop spans 15 amino acids. The germline V gene has CDR1 MNHEY and CDR2 SMNVEV (reference sequence). The V and J ends lost 6 bases and 1 base, in that order; junction bases with no gene match: 1. CDR3 nucleotide sequence: TGTGCCAGCAGGGGACTAGCGGGGGGTTCCTACGAGCAGTACTTC. It specifies CASRGLAGGSYEQYF.

CDR3 region: CAIRRILQGRKGGTEAFF. In DNA, the CDR3 is TGTGCCATCAGGCGAATTCTTCAGGGAAGAAAGGGGGGGACTGAAGCTTTCTTT. The chain carries TRBV10-3 and TRBJ1-1, with D possibly matching TRBD1 (6 bases). The V end was cut by 6 bases, the J end by 5 bases, with 28 bases between. From germline, CDR1 is ENHRY and CDR2 SYGVKD. This CDR3 spans 18 amino acids.

Notes on this clonotype: A junction boundary mismatches the germline segment, possibly from a read error. The chain uses TRBV7-9 and TRBJ1-2; TRBD1 aligns across 7 bases. CDR3 length equals 13 residues. Germline CDR1 reads SEHNR; CDR2 reads FQNEAQ (reference sequence). The CDR3 sequence: CVSSATGWDGYTF. The CDR3 DNA sequence: TGTGTCAGCAGCGCGACAGGGTGGGATGGCTACACCTTC.

The chain recombines TRBV7-6 with TRBJ2-1, with D maybe TRBD2 (5 bases). V lost 2 bases and J 9 bases, leaving 17 bases between the germline ends. The CDR3 consists of 15 residues. CDR1 and CDR2 (germline): SGHVS, FNYEAQ. The DNA of the CDR3 is TGTGCCAGCAGCTTACCCTGGACTCCTGAAGGTGAGCAGTTCTTC. Translating gives CASSLPWTPEGEQFF.

The chain carries TRBV27 and TRBJ2-1; the match to TRBD1 covers 9 bases. V lost 5 bases to trimming and J lost 8 bases; unmatched junction nucleotides: 10. From germline, CDR1 is MNHEY and CDR2 SMNVEV (reference sequence). The CDR3 extends over 15 amino acids. Here the CDR3 DNA reads TGTGCCAGCAGTATACCGGGACAGGGTTCCCATGAGCAGTTCTTC. This gives the protein CASSIPGQGSHEQFF.

This clonotype was found many times. The chain carries TRBV27 and TRBJ2-7; TRBD1 matches at 7 bases. The CDR3 has 14 residues. Germline V gene sequence: CDR1 MNHEY, CDR2 SMNVEV (reference sequence). V lost 5 bases to trimming and J lost 6 bases; unmatched junction nucleotides: 10. The CDR3 DNA follows: TGTGCCAGCAGTCTACGAAACACAGGGGTCGAGCAGTACTTC. Residues: CASSLRNTGVEQYF.

This clonotype occurred many times. The gene calls are TRBV6-1 and TRBJ2-1, with D perhaps TRBD2 (7 bases). V dropped 7 bases and J dropped 5 bases, with 21 bases sitting between them. This CDR3 comprises 16 residues. Per the germline V gene, CDR1 is MNHNS and CDR2 is SASEGT. This CDR3 is CASTPRGGNNHNEQFF. The CDR3 DNA follows: TGTGCCAGCACTCCAAGGGGGGGAAATAATCACAATGAGCAGTTCTTC.

This clonotype was seen repeatedly, ten times or more. This chain connects TRBV12-3 or TRBV12-4 to TRBJ1-2, with TRBD1 matching 7 bases. V was clipped by 3 bases and J by 6 bases; unmatched bases: 7. The CDR3 has 14 residues. The CDR3 is CASSFQNRGDGYTF. DNA of the CDR3: TGTGCCAGCAGTTTCCAAAACAGGGGAGATGGCTACACCTTC.

This clonotype was found a few times. The rearrangement links TRBV7-9 to TRBJ1-2; no definite D call. The ends were cut back, 4 bases at V and 2 bases at J, with 14 bases in the middle. CDR1 and CDR2 (germline): SEHNR, FQNEAQ (reference sequence). CDR3 length: 15 residues. The CDR3 coding sequence is TGTGCCAGCAGCTCACCCCACTACGAAAACTATGGCTACACCTTC. This codes for CASSSPHYENYGYTF.

In regard to this clonotype: The junction differs from germline at one of its ends, possibly a read error. Written as DNA, the CDR3 is TGTACCAGTAGTATCCCCTACAATGAGCAGTTCTTC. Translation gives CTSSIPYNEQFF. This rearrangement joins TRBV19 to TRBJ2-1, with D unclear. This CDR3 has 12 amino acids. Germline assignment: CDR1 LNHDA and CDR2 SQIVND (reference sequence).